The present TCR beta chain was sequenced within a study of blood T cell repertoires in COVID-19. Study overall: Whether acute or convalescent, the COVID-19 samples came from the United States, Italy and Spain. T cells, B-cell-depleted T cells, or PBMCs supplied cDNA or gDNA.

In the authors' methods: Cell counts per sample came from amplifying reference gene primers. Here immunoSEQ multiplex PCR was the method, and the copy in TCRdb shows in-frame clones only, minus some. That table is the source of V, J and clone size, and D and trimming were worked out from the DNA. The sample includes 95,000 to 150,000 clones, more than 85% of them seen just once. The CDR3 consists of 15 residues. V lost 2 bases and J 0 bases, leaving 9 bases between the germline ends. Germline V CDR1 and CDR2: SGDLS, YYNGEE. The gene calls are TRBV9 and TRBJ1-3, with D unresolved. Sequencing was done on a sample of peripheral blood. The clonotype comes from a man aged 50 or older with COVID-19, enrolled during active disease. The CDR3 is CASSVRSFSGNTIYF. As DNA, the CDR3 is TGTGCCAGCAGCGTTCGGAGCTTCTCTGGAAACACCATATATTTT.